Listed below are T cell receptor beta chains from one sample, sequenced in a study of regulatory T cells in long-lasting Graves disease. Each CDR3 protein is one row after TCRdb ran MiXCR on the multiplex PCR reads. The table records 500,000 to 700,000 distinct CDR3 sequences, approximately 29% of them present only once. Sequencing used peripheral blood mononuclear cells (PBMCs), obtained when the disease was refractory, from a patient treated with antithyroid drugs. The receptors shown here come from a female donor with Graves disease. Both conserved end residues are part of each CDR3. D genes are given only for firm matches. Size is stated for part of the rows, as once, few or many counts, or as a class when the clone is expanded.

abundance,v_gene,j_gene,d_gene,CDR3aa,CDR3nt
few,TRBV10-3,TRBJ1-1,.,CAISESRGNRPEAFF,TGTGCCATCAGTGAGTCGCGGGGTAACCGTCCTGAAGCTTTCTTT
many,TRBV11-2,TRBJ1-1,.,CASSLVRLNTEAFF,TGTGCCAGCAGCTTAGTTCGGCTGAACACTGAAGCTTTCTTT
many,TRBV2,TRBJ1-1,.,CASSDLGAEAFF,TGTGCCAGCAGTGATCTGGGTGCTGAAGCTTTCTTT
few,TRBV5-1,TRBJ1-6,.,CASSRGSSGSYNSPLHF,TGCGCCAGCAGCCGCGGCTCGTCGGGCTCCTATAATTCACCCCTCCACTTT
.,TRBV6-2/TRBV6-3,TRBJ1-4,TRBD1,CAGSEGTGGEKLFF,TGTGCCGGCAGTGAAGGGACAGGGGGTGAAAAACTGTTTTTT
.,TRBV28,TRBJ1-1,TRBD1,CASSFAGTGITFF,TGTGCCAGCAGCTTCGCAGGGACAGGGATAACTTTCTTT
many,TRBV28,TRBJ1-5,TRBD1,CASISSGGTGNQPQHF,TGTGCCAGCATCTCTTCAGGGGGAACGGGCAATCAGCCCCAGCATTTT
.,TRBV5-1,TRBJ2-2,TRBD1,CASLGTGGAYGELFF,TGCGCCAGCCTAGGTACAGGGGGCGCCTACGGGGAGCTGTTTTTT
.,TRBV18,TRBJ1-5,.,CASSPYGPESNQPQHF,TGTGCCAGCTCACCATACGGACCTGAGAGCAATCAGCCCCAGCATTTT
many,TRBV6-1,TRBJ1-1,TRBD1,CASSEALVWQGVPEAFF,TGTGCCAGCAGTGAAGCGCTGGTTTGGCAGGGGGTCCCTGAAGCTTTCTTT
.,TRBV28,TRBJ1-5,.,CASGPRLSGVRQPQHF,TGTGCCAGCGGGCCGCGCCTTTCGGGGGTAAGGCAGCCCCAGCATTTT
many,TRBV2,TRBJ1-1,TRBD1,CASSYRGDTEAFF,TGTGCCAGCAGTTACAGGGGTGACACTGAAGCTTTCTTT
few,TRBV28,TRBJ1-2,TRBD1,CASIPGQGPYGYTF,TGTGCCAGCATCCCGGGACAGGGGCCCTATGGCTACACCTTC
.,TRBV19,TRBJ2-2,TRBD2,CATLGGGPLGELFF,TGTGCCACCCTGGGGGGAGGGCCCCTCGGGGAGCTGTTTTTT
few,TRBV27,TRBJ1-1,TRBD1,CASLTQGQEAFF,TGTGCCAGTCTGACCCAGGGACAGGAAGCTTTCTTT
.,TRBV11-2,TRBJ2-2,TRBD2,CASSRTSGSSGELFF,TGTGCCAGCAGCCGGACTAGCGGGAGCTCCGGGGAGCTGTTTTTT
.,TRBV3-1,TRBJ2-7,.,CASSTSNGDEQYF,TGTGCCAGCAGCACTTCGAATGGTGACGAGCAGTACTTC
many,TRBV28,TRBJ1-4,TRBD1,CASSLTGGHEKLFF,TGTGCCAGCAGTTTGACAGGGGGTCATGAAAAACTGTTTTTT
few,TRBV29-1,TRBJ1-3,.,CSGVAGNTIYF,TGCAGCGGGGTGGCTGGAAACACCATATATTTT
many,TRBV7-9,TRBJ2-4,.,CATDDQSSGKNIQYF,TGTGCCACCGACGATCAGTCTTCGGGCAAAAACATTCAGTACTTC
.,TRBV19,TRBJ2-7,.,CASSIVDGTSPYEQYF,TGTGCCAGTAGTATAGTGGACGGGACTTCACCCTACGAGCAGTACTTC
many,TRBV20-1,TRBJ1-4,.,CSASTPATNEKLFF,TGCAGTGCCTCGACTCCGGCAACTAATGAAAAACTGTTTTTT
.,TRBV15,TRBJ1-1,.,CATSRDMGTEAFF,TGTGCCACCAGCAGAGATATGGGTACTGAAGCTTTCTTT
.,TRBV12-3/TRBV12-4,TRBJ1-6,.,CATKIGDSPLHF,TGTGCCACCAAAATAGGGGATTCACCCCTCCACTTT
.,TRBV6-2/TRBV6-3,TRBJ2-7,.,CASSRDPGAEQYF,TGTGCCAGCAGTCGGGACCCAGGGGCCGAGCAGTACTTC
few,TRBV6-2/TRBV6-3,TRBJ2-2,TRBD1,CASSYSPGQGIVWDTGELFF,TGTGCCAGCAGTTACTCTCCGGGACAGGGAATCGTGTGGGACACCGGGGAGCTGTTTTTT
few,TRBV20-1,TRBJ2-5,.,CSARVARVAETQYF,TGCAGTGCTAGAGTGGCCAGGGTGGCAGAGACCCAGTACTTC
many,TRBV28,TRBJ1-5,.,CASGRSYQPQHF,TGTGCCAGCGGAAGGAGTTATCAGCCCCAGCATTTT
few,TRBV10-3,TRBJ1-1,.,CAIRSDALPNTEAFF,TGTGCCATCAGGTCCGACGCACTACCGAACACTGAAGCTTTCTTT
many,TRBV5-1,TRBJ2-7,.,CASSVGSSYEQYF,TGCGCCAGCAGCGTTGGCTCCTCCTACGAGCAGTACTTC
.,TRBV30,TRBJ2-1,.,CAWSVGQRDNEQFF,TGTGCCTGGAGTGTGGGCCAAAGGGACAATGAGCAGTTCTTC
.,TRBV9,TRBJ2-7,TRBD2,CASSPSAGGPHEQYF,TGTGCCAGCAGCCCGTCAGCGGGAGGGCCGCACGAGCAGTACTTC
.,TRBV20-1,TRBJ1-2,.,CSARGGGRNYGYTF,TGCAGTGCTAGAGGGGGGGGGCGTAACTATGGCTACACCTTC
few,TRBV27,TRBJ1-1,.,CASSLRRRGGTEAFF,TGTGCCAGCAGTTTAAGGAGGAGAGGTGGCACTGAAGCTTTCTTT
few,TRBV6-2/TRBV6-3,TRBJ2-4,.,CASSWGTGYIQYF,TGTGCCAGCAGTTGGGGTACGGGGTACATTCAGTACTTC
.,TRBV30,TRBJ1-2,.,CAWSVRTGNYGYTF,TGTGCCTGGAGTGTACGGACGGGCAACTATGGCTACACCTTC
few,TRBV28,TRBJ1-6,.,CASSLGTVSPLHF,TGTGCCAGCAGTCTCGGGACTGTTTCACCCCTCCACTTT
.,TRBV20-1,TRBJ2-2,TRBD2,CSARDRTSGARATGELFF,TGCAGTGCTAGAGATCGGACTAGCGGAGCCCGGGCCACCGGGGAGCTGTTTTTT
.,TRBV4-1,TRBJ1-2,.,CASSQDWAGWDGYTF,TGCGCCAGCAGCCAAGATTGGGCAGGGTGGGATGGCTACACCTTC
.,TRBV2,TRBJ1-5,.,CASSDAGASSNQPQHF,TGTGCCAGCAGTGACGCCGGCGCGAGTAGCAATCAGCCCCAGCATTTT
.,TRBV30,TRBJ2-7,TRBD2,CAWSPERLAGGSEQYF,TGTGCCTGGAGTCCCGAGAGACTAGCGGGAGGTAGCGAGCAGTACTTC
.,TRBV6-1,TRBJ2-2,.,CASAFGGTGELFF,TGTGCCAGCGCCTTCGGGGGCACCGGGGAGCTGTTTTTT